This entry lists 2 T cell receptor beta chains sequenced from one sample in a study of T cells after yellow fever vaccination. TCRdb processed the 5' RACE reads anew with MiXCR; each CDR3 protein has one entry. The sample consists of roughly 350,000 distinct CDR3 sequences, approximately 4% of them appearing once. Sequences were derived from PBMCs, sampled 5 days after the yellow fever booster vaccination. These receptors came from a young man who received the YFV17D yellow fever vaccine.

This rearrangement joins TRBV4-1 to TRBJ1-5; D remains ambiguous. V lost 1 base, J lost 2 bases, and 12 bases lay in between. CDR3 length: 16 amino acids. Germline CDR1 reads MGHRA; CDR2 reads YSYEKL. CDR3 residues: CASSQATSSGNQPQHF. CDR3 nucleotide sequence: TGCGCCAGCAGCCAAGCGACCAGTAGTGGCAATCAGCCCCAGCATTTT.

This clonotype occurred many times. The rearrangement uses TRBV5-4 and TRBJ1-2; weak D call: TRBD1 (6 bases). With 5 bases removed from V and 0 bases from J, the gap between germline ends came to 14 bases. Germline assignment: CDR1 SGHNT and CDR2 YYREEE (reference sequence). CDR3 length: 15 amino acids. CDR3 region: CASRDSHFANYGYTF. The CDR3 DNA sequence: TGTGCCAGCAGGGACAGCCACTTTGCTAACTATGGCTACACCTTC.